The clone carrying this TCR beta chain was recorded at least ten times. V was shortened by 7 bases and J by 1 base, with 13 bases between the two germline ends. Germline loops: CDR1 MNHEY, CDR2 SVGEGT. The CDR3 sequence is 14 residues long. The authors ran a second PCR of 7 to 11 cycles using a sample-barcoded 5' primer and a J-beta primer mix. TCRdb itself ran the 5' RACE reads through MiXCR, one entry per CDR3 protein. The profile shows 600,000 or so distinct CDR3 sequences, roughly 31% of them singletons. This sample is part of a study of blood T cells in healthy people across ages. Study context: Through template switching, about one barcoded beta molecule was captured per two T cells, as measured in model experiments.

The gene calls are TRBV6-2 or TRBV6-3 and TRBJ1-1; no definite D call. The sample comprised blood. The receptor was isolated from a woman older than 75 in good health. DNA for the CDR3: TGTGCCAGCACCCCGAATACGAGGAACACTGAAGCTTTCTTT. Its translation: CASTPNTRNTEAFF.